This T cell receptor (beta chain) was sequenced in a study of blood T cell repertoires in COVID-19. Trimming shortened V by 0 bases and J by 1 base, and 10 bases separated the two germline ends. This CDR3 contains 15 residues. From germline, CDR1 is SGHRS and CDR2 YFSETQ. Libraries were prepared by immunoSEQ multiplex PCR; TCRdb keeps only in-frame clonotypes and omits some of them. The sample includes approximately 200,000 clones, around 90% of them seen just once. In its sample, this clone was seen a few times. This chain uses TRBV5-1 with TRBJ1-1; weak D call: TRBD1 (5 bases). The clonotype comes from a young man who had recovered from COVID-19. Sequenced input: PBMCs or T cells enriched from blood (not recorded which). CDR3 region: CASSLDRPANTEAFF. DNA of the CDR3: TGCGCCAGCAGCTTGGACAGGCCGGCGAACACTGAAGCTTTCTTT. Full variable domain (rest looked up from reference TRBV5-1 and TRBJ1-1): KAGVTQTPRYLIKTRGQQVTLSCSPISGHRSVSWYQQTPGQGLQFLFEYFSETQRNKGNFPGRFSGRQFSNSRSEMNVSTLELGDSALYLCASSLDRPANTEAFFGQGTRLTVV.